Described below is a single TCR beta chain sequence and its context. Its antigen is not known. This sample was taken from a study of blood T cells in healthy people across ages. Overall study findings and caveats: With unsorted PBMCs, a conclusive comparison of naive versus antigen-experienced cells was not possible.

Then a second PCR, running about 7 to 11 cycles, was carried out with a sample-barcoded 5' primer and a J-beta primer mix. Every cDNA was tagged by a template-switch adaptor with 12 random nucleotides. TCRdb itself ran the 5' RACE reads through MiXCR, one entry per CDR3 protein. The sample has about 1.8 million distinct CDR3 sequences, roughly 50% seen once; the top ten hold over 2%. This TCR came from a woman aged 40 to 49 in good health. Sequenced input: blood.

The CDR3 sequence: CASPTGRQPQHF. The CDR3, as DNA: TGTGCCAGCCCGACAGGGCGTCAGCCCCAGCATTTT. This chain uses TRBV28 with TRBJ1-5, with 7 bases that match TRBD1. CDR1 MDHEN and CDR2 SYDVKM come from the germline V gene. This CDR3 is 12 amino acids long. J lost 6 bases, V lost 8 bases, and 4 bases had no gene match.